A selection of T cell receptor beta chains follows, all from one sample in a study of STAT5B mutations in CD4+ large granular lymphocyte leukemia. Some clones are missing from TCRdb's copy, which holds only in-frame ones; the method was immunoSEQ multiplex PCR. The table includes about 30,000 clones, roughly three quarters detected once. The sample consisted of CD4+ T cells from blood buffy coats. The receptors shown here come from a human donor in good health. CDR3s include the opening cysteine and the closing phenylalanine or tryptophan. The D gene is left open where the match is weak.

>TRBJ1-4|TRBD1|TRBV5-1
CASSLGQGATNEKLFF
>TRBJ2-3|NA|TRBV14
CASSQVYTQYF
>TRBJ2-2|NA|TRBV14
CASSQVVARAFGELFF
>TRBJ2-7|TRBD1|TRBV10-3
CASGQGESYEQYF
>TRBJ2-7|NA|TRBV7-2
CASSLYIQGTGSIEQYF
>TRBJ2-2|TRBD2|TRBV4-3
CASSQAIKRGANTGELFF
>TRBJ1-2|TRBD1|TRBV7-9
CASSEGQANYGYTF
>TRBJ2-4|TRBD2|TRBV5-1
CASSLAKGREGIAKNIQYF
>TRBJ1-2|NA|TRBV5-1
CASSRSQGTGYGYTF
>TRBJ1-1|NA|TRBV4-2
CASSQDPRGTEAFF
>TRBJ1-1|TRBD1|TRBV7-9
CASSPYQGANTEAFF
>TRBJ2-1|TRBD2|TRBV30
CAWTMIGLAGVDEQFF
>TRBJ2-7|NA|TRBV19
CASSIGAGSSYEQYF
>TRBJ1-1|NA|TRBV5-6
CASSLGANTNTEAFF
>TRBJ2-2|NA|TRBV9
CASSAPDSFTGELFF
>TRBJ2-4|TRBD1|TRBV7-9
CASSPGQGSVKNIQYF
>TRBJ1-5|NA|TRBV19
CASSIEAGYNQPQHF
>TRBJ2-2|NA|TRBV18
CASSPDGTYTGELFF
>TRBJ2-5|NA|TRBV5-1
CASSLGGGETQYF
>TRBJ2-3|TRBD2|TRBV7-2
CASSPRTSGRAWTPDTQYF
>TRBJ1-4|NA|TRBV28
CASMDQGEKLFF
>TRBJ2-2|NA|TRBV5-1
CASSFGTNPNTGELFF
>TRBJ1-2|NA|TRBV18
CASSPPPGDYGYTF
>TRBJ1-2|TRBD1|TRBV7-9
CASSRGTGDYGYTF
>TRBJ2-5|NA|TRBV2
CASSLQETQYF
>TRBJ1-4|NA|TRBV5-4
CASSLGAGFDEKLFF
>TRBJ1-4|TRBD1|TRBV27
CASSLTGGREKLFF
>TRBJ2-7|TRBD2|TRBV27
CASSFGGSYEQYF
>TRBJ2-1|TRBD2|TRBV5-1
CASRTSGRNNEQFF
>TRBJ1-3|NA|TRBV6-6
CASRGDTGGNTIYF
>TRBJ1-2|TRBD1|TRBV6-5
CASSPQGMEDGYTF
>TRBJ2-1|NA|TRBV7-2
CASSPRPSGNNEQFF
>TRBJ2-7|NA|TRBV2
CARRRVRDEQYF
>TRBJ1-5|NA|TRBV4-1
CASRYRRRPSRGPQHF
>TRBJ1-6|NA|TRBV4-3
CASSQDDGNSPLHF
>TRBJ2-2|NA|TRBV18
CASSPPGRETGELFF
>TRBJ2-7|NA|TRBV7-2
CASSLDGTLYEQYF
>TRBJ2-7|TRBD1|TRBV28
CASSIPGQGEGEQYF
>TRBJ2-2|NA|TRBV6-6
CASSYLQGGGELFF
>TRBJ2-5|TRBD2|TRBV7-2
CASSALAGGRETQYF
>TRBJ1-1|TRBD1|TRBV6-1
CASSSHRGTEAFF
>TRBJ2-1|NA|TRBV12-5
CASGFWVRADNEQFF
>TRBJ2-7|TRBD1|TRBV5-1
CASSPWTGGTYEQYF
>TRBJ2-1|NA|TRBV28
CASPPGGAGREVNEQFF
>TRBJ2-7|NA|TRBV28
CASNPDGGYYEQYF
>TRBJ2-5|TRBD1|TRBV11-1
CASSRGQGALVGTQYF
>TRBJ2-4|NA|TRBV27
CASSFGGNIQYF
>TRBJ2-1|NA|TRBV2
CASSARAFNEQFF
>TRBJ2-5|NA|TRBV29-1
CSVGMLIQETQYF
>TRBJ2-7|NA|TRBV27
CASGGETTYEQYF
>TRBJ2-2|NA|TRBV7-3
CASSSTRTGELFF
>TRBJ1-3|NA|TRBV30
CAWSTPTALGNTIYF
>TRBJ2-2|NA|TRBV7-3
CASSQSAGELFF
>TRBJ2-3|NA|TRBV5-1
CASSLGHSTDTQYF
>TRBJ1-3|NA|TRBV4-3
CASSQTQAMLGNTIYF
>TRBJ1-1|NA|TRBV18
CASSPSGGVTEAFF
>TRBJ2-7|NA|TRBV5-4
CASSLEAGSYEQYF
>TRBJ2-7|NA|TRBV5-4
CASSLGQGPKDYEQYF
>TRBJ2-2|NA|TRBV14
CASSQSRHPTGELFF
>TRBJ2-7|TRBD2|TRBV5-1
CASSLAGGGSYEQYF